A single sample is the source of the 20 T cell receptor beta chains below, sequenced in a study of CD8 T cells in ankylosing spondylitis. Whole-study findings and limits: Within ankylosing spondylitis blood, a TCR beta motif made up of several highly homologous variants appeared to be characteristic.

TCRdb fed the 5' RACE reads into MiXCR, producing one record per CDR3 protein. The sample carries 200,000 to 250,000 distinct CDR3 sequences, approximately 16% recorded once. These receptors' targets are unknown. Sequencing was performed on blood, either unsorted or a sorted T cell fraction (not recorded which). These TCRs come from a male donor with ankylosing spondylitis.

This clonotype turned up a few times. The rearrangement joins TRBV20-1 to TRBJ2-7; D gene unclear. The CDR3 sequence is 16 residues long. Looked up from germline, CDR1 is DFQATT and CDR2 is SNEGSKA (reference sequence). Trimming shortened V by 0 bases and J by 4 bases, and 19 bases separated the two germline ends. CDR3 DNA: TGCAGTGCTAGAGATCAGGCGGTGGCGAGCGTGTACGAGCAGTACTTC. This sequence encodes CSARDQAVASVYEQYF.

The chain uses TRBV20-1 and TRBJ2-1, with D unresolved. V was trimmed by 6 bases and J by 8 bases, leaving 11 bases between them. The CDR3 is made up of 11 amino acids. CDR1 is DFQATT, CDR2 SNEGSKA, per germline (reference sequence). In DNA form, the CDR3 reads TGCAGTGCCACGTGGGCCGATGAGCAGTTCTTC. Residues: CSATWADEQFF.

The chain has TRBV14 and TRBJ1-2; D uncertain. CDR1 and CDR2 from the germline V gene are SGHDN and FVKESK. The length of the CDR3 is 15 residues. The germline V and J ends were trimmed by 5 bases and 0 bases, with 13 bases remaining between them. The CDR3 loop reads CASSSRVVANYGYTF. CDR3 coding DNA: TGTGCCAGCAGCAGTCGAGTCGTGGCTAACTATGGCTACACCTTC.

The table lists this clonotype with many counts. J is TRBJ1-5 and V is TRBV27; D ambiguous. The CDR3 consists of 14 residues. Germline CDR1 reads MNHEY; CDR2 reads SMNVEV (reference sequence). V lost 8 bases and J lost 2, with 13 bases in between. The CDR3 region is CASLDPRGNQPQHF. DNA of the CDR3: TGTGCCAGCCTAGACCCTCGGGGCAATCAGCCCCAGCATTTT.

In its sample, this clonotype was seen a few times. V usage is TRBV4-1 and J usage is TRBJ2-7; no definite D call. The V gene's germline CDR1 is MGHRA and CDR2 YSYEKL. The CDR3 is 16 residues long. V lost 1 base, J lost 0 bases, and 13 bases lay in between. In nucleotides, the CDR3 is TGCGCCAGCAGCCAAGTTTTGGCCCCGAGCTCCTACGAGCAGTACTTC. It yields the protein CASSQVLAPSSYEQYF.

The chain uses TRBV5-1 and TRBJ1-1, with unresolved D. This CDR3 spans 13 amino acids. V was cut by 1 base and J by 0 bases, with 4 bases left in between. Germline V gene lookup returns CDR1 SGHRS and CDR2 YFSETQ. The CDR3 sequence is CASSLNMNTEAFF. DNA of the CDR3: TGCGCCAGCAGCTTGAATATGAACACTGAAGCTTTCTTT.

This clonotype was found many times. The chain employs TRBV20-1 and TRBJ2-5; TRBD1 agrees at 7 bases. The CDR3 length is 15 residues. Per germline, CDR1 DFQATT and CDR2 SNEGSKA (reference sequence). The V gene end was trimmed by 6 bases and the J gene end by 5 bases; junction bases not matched to a gene: 15. For the CDR3, the DNA is TGCAGTGCCCTTACAGGGGTCCAGGGAGCGGAGACCCAGTACTTC. It codes for CSALTGVQGAETQYF.

The chain recombines TRBV7-2 with TRBJ2-5, with TRBD1 as a possible D gene (5 bases). CDR1 SGHTA and CDR2 FQGNSA come from the germline V gene. V lost 2 bases, J lost 4 bases, and 14 bases lay in between. CDR3 size: 15 residues. CDR3 region: CASSLSQGMGETQYF. The CDR3 DNA follows: TGTGCCAGCAGCTTAAGCCAGGGAATGGGAGAGACCCAGTACTTC.

The chain is built from TRBV6-1 and TRBJ1-2; D perhaps matches TRBD1 (6 bases). The CDR3 is 15 amino acids. Trimming took off 4 bases at V and 1 base at J, with 13 bases between the two ends. Germline V gene lookup returns CDR1 MNHNS and CDR2 SASEGT. In DNA, the CDR3 is TGTGCCAGCAGTGCCTCCCCAGGGGTTAACTATGGCTACACCTTC. Translation: CASSASPGVNYGYTF.

This clonotype has more than one count but fewer than ten. DNA for the CDR3: TGTGCCAGCGAGCGGGACGGAGCCTACGAGCAGTACTTC. It encodes CASERDGAYEQYF. This sequence joins TRBV28 and TRBJ2-7; TRBD2 matches 7 bases. Germline CDR1 and CDR2: MDHEN and SYDVKM. This CDR3 is built from 13 residues. The trim removed 8 bases at V and 2 bases at J, leaving 6 bases unmatched.

J is TRBJ2-1 and V is TRBV7-9, with 8 bases identical to TRBD2. Losses at the gene ends were 4 bases for V and 5 bases for J; bases not matched to a gene: 7. CDR1 and CDR2 (germline): SEHNR, FQNEAQ (reference sequence). The CDR3 runs 15 residues. DNA for the CDR3: TGTGCCAGCAGCTCCAGACTAGCGCTCAACAATGAGCAGTTCTTC. Its protein is CASSSRLALNNEQFF.

The chain is built from TRBV6-5 and TRBJ2-5; TRBD2 matches at 16 bases. The V and J ends lost 2 bases and 2 bases, in that order; junction bases with no gene match: 8. This CDR3 has 19 amino acids. Per the germline V gene, CDR1 is MNHEY and CDR2 is SVGAGI. CDR3 in amino acids: CASSYRPGLAGGSQETQYF. CDR3 in DNA: TGTGCCAGCAGTTACCGTCCGGGACTAGCGGGAGGGTCTCAAGAGACCCAGTACTTC.

The chain links TRBV28 to TRBJ2-7; maybe TRBD2 (5 bases). This CDR3 is built from 14 residues. V lost 5 bases and J 2 bases, leaving 13 bases between the germline ends. Looked up from germline, CDR1 is MDHEN and CDR2 is SYDVKM. DNA for the CDR3: TGTGCCAGCAGTGACACTAGTTTCCCCTACGAGCAGTACTTC. It is translated as CASSDTSFPYEQYF.

This clonotype was observed a few times. This sequence joins TRBV5-1 and TRBJ1-2; 7 nucleotides agree with TRBD1. V dropped 1 base and J dropped 2; count of bases not matched to a gene: 8. CDR3 length: 16 residues. Germline V gene sequence: CDR1 SGHRS, CDR2 YFSETQ. The CDR3 loop reads CASSLRPGQENYGYTF. CDR3 nucleotides: TGCGCCAGCAGCTTGCGACCCGGACAGGAGAACTATGGCTACACCTTC. The complete variable domain, with remaining parts taken from reference TRBV5-1 and TRBJ1-2, reads KAGVTQTPRYLIKTRGQQVTLSCSPISGHRSVSWYQQTPGQGLQFLFEYFSETQRNKGNFPGRFSGRQFSNSRSEMNVSTLELGDSALYLCASSLRPGQENYGYTFGSGTRLTVV.

This clonotype has only a few counts. In nucleotides, the CDR3 is TGCGCCAGCAGCCAAGCCGGGACGGTCATGAACACTGAAGCTTTCTTT. It yields the protein CASSQAGTVMNTEAFF. V gene TRBV4-1 combines with J gene TRBJ1-1, with D possibly matching TRBD1 (5 bases). Trimming removed 1 base from V and 0 bases from J, with 12 bases in between. The length of the CDR3 is 16 residues. Germline CDR1 is MGHRA and CDR2 is YSYEKL.

The chain combines TRBV2 with TRBJ2-1, with a possible D match to TRBD2 (6 bases). The CDR3 contains 15 residues. The germline V gene encodes CDR1 SNHLY and CDR2 FYNNEI. With 8 bases removed from V and 4 bases from J, the gap between germline ends came to 18 bases. CDR3 sequence (DNA): TGTGCCAGCCTTCGGGGCGGGGCCGGATACAATGAGCAGTTCTTC. Encoded protein: CASLRGGAGYNEQFF.

The chain recombines TRBV4-1 with TRBJ2-3; D gene ambiguous. The V gene lost 0 bases and the J gene lost 5 bases, with 12 bases spanning the gap. The CDR3 covers 15 residues. Looked up from germline, CDR1 is MGHRA and CDR2 is YSYEKL. The CDR3 sequence is CASSQEQRSEDTQYF. DNA of the CDR3: TGCGCCAGCAGCCAAGAACAGAGGAGTGAAGATACGCAGTATTTT.

This clonotype has more than one count but fewer than ten. This chain links TRBV5-6 with TRBJ2-1; D unclear. The CDR3 extends over 13 amino acids. The germline CDR1 and CDR2 sequences are SGHDT and YYEEEE. V lost 3 bases to trimming and J lost 10 bases, with 14 bases between them. CDR3 nucleotide sequence: TGTGCCAGCAGCTGGGCTCGAGATGGGGAGCAGTTCTTC. It specifies CASSWARDGEQFF.

J is TRBJ2-1 and V is TRBV3-1, with a possible D match to TRBD2 (6 bases). The CDR3 contains 15 residues. CDR1 and CDR2 from the germline V gene are LGHDT and YNNKEL (reference sequence). V dropped 4 bases and J dropped 0 bases, with 10 bases sitting between them. This chain's CDR3 is CASSPDGGSYNEQFF. As DNA, the CDR3 is TGTGCCAGCAGCCCAGACGGGGGCTCCTACAATGAGCAGTTCTTC.

V and J are TRBV7-3 and TRBJ2-3; D not certain. The V gene lost 5 bases and the J gene lost 5 bases, with 11 bases spanning the gap. From germline, CDR1 is SGHTA and CDR2 FQGTGA. The CDR3 is 13 amino acids. The CDR3 nucleotides read TGTGCCAGCAGCGTGCTAGGAAGAGATACGCAGTATTTT. Protein sequence: CASSVLGRDTQYF.